Following are 18 T cell receptor beta chains from one sample sequenced in a study of long-term antiretroviral therapy in people with HIV. At the survey level, the v3.0 immunoSEQ assay was run. Data came from immunoSEQ multiplex PCR; TCRdb stores just in-frame clones and leaves some out. Of about 26,000 clones listed, 85% are singletons. Material: unsorted PBMCs, obtained 4.7 to 5 years after starting antiretroviral therapy. These receptor sequences come from a man in his forties or fifties with HIV.

The chain links TRBV9 to TRBJ2-5; TRBD2 aligns across 7 bases. J was trimmed by 1 base and V by 3 bases; bases with no gene match: 6. Germline CDR1 is SGDLS and CDR2 is YYNGEE. The CDR3 totals 15 residues. The CDR3 reads CASSGKRDSQETQYF. In nucleotides, the CDR3 is TGTGCCAGCAGCGGGAAGCGGGACTCCCAAGAGACCCAGTACTTC. Full variable domain (outside the CDR3, taken from reference TRBV9 and TRBJ2-5): DSGVTQTPKHLITATGQRVTLRCSPRSGDLSVYWYQQSLDQGLQFLIQYYNGEERAKGNILERFSAQQFPDLHSELNLSSLELGDSALYFCASSGKRDSQETQYFGPGTRLLVL.

V is TRBV7-8 and J is TRBJ1-4; the match to TRBD1 covers 11 bases. J gave up 7 bases and V 4 bases, and 8 bases lay outside the gene matches. The CDR3 contains 16 residues. Germline V lookup: CDR1 SGHVS, CDR2 FQNEAQ. This chain's CDR3 is CASSYNSGQGGEKLFF. The CDR3 region has the DNA TGTGCCAGCAGCTACAACTCGGGACAGGGGGGTGAAAAACTGTTTTTT.

The sample holds one count of this clone. The rearrangement links TRBV27 to TRBJ1-1; D call uncertain. The V end was cut by 0 bases, the J end by 5 bases, with 7 bases between. The V gene's germline CDR1 is MNHEY and CDR2 SMNVEV (reference sequence). The CDR3 has 13 residues. The CDR3 coding sequence is TGTGCCAGCAGTTTATCGATAATAACTGAAGCTTTCTTT. Translated, it gives CASSLSIITEAFF.

This clone came up once. The rearrangement joins TRBV27 to TRBJ2-1; TRBD1 matches at 7 bases. The V gene's germline CDR1 is MNHEY and CDR2 SMNVEV (reference sequence). This CDR3 region has 15 residues. After removal of 3 bases from V and 6 bases from J, the junction contained 8 bases not matched to a gene. CDR3 in amino acids: CASSFTGDRGNEQFF. The CDR3 nucleotides read TGTGCCAGCAGTTTTACAGGGGATCGTGGCAATGAGCAGTTCTTC.

This clone occurred once. The genes are TRBV29-1 and TRBJ1-1, with 12 bases fitting TRBD1. The CDR3 has 13 amino acids. With 4 bases clipped from V and 7 bases from J, the junction kept 4 bases outside the gene matches. Germline values: CDR1 SQVTM, CDR2 ANQGSEA. The CDR3 DNA sequence: TGCAGCGTTGGGGGGGACAGGGGGCGTGAAGCTTTCTTT. Translated: CSVGGDRGREAFF.

The J gene is TRBJ1-2, the V gene TRBV6-5; D may be TRBD1 (6 bases). V lost 2 bases to trimming and J lost 7 bases, with 11 bases between them. This CDR3 is built from 13 residues. In germline, CDR1 is MNHEY, CDR2 SVGAGI. As DNA, the CDR3 is TGTGCCAGCAGTTACAAGGGGGTAGGTGGCTACACCTTC. It codes for CASSYKGVGGYTF.

This rearrangement joins TRBV13 to TRBJ2-3, with D possibly TRBD1 on 5 matching bases. V dropped 5 bases and J dropped 4 bases, with 13 bases sitting between them. CDR1 is PRHDT and CDR2 is FYEKMQ in the germline V gene (reference sequence). The CDR3 runs to 14 residues. The CDR3 is CASSANWGPDTQYF. The CDR3 DNA reads as TGTGCCAGCAGCGCGAATTGGGGCCCAGATACGCAGTATTTT.

The chain couples TRBV11-2 to TRBJ1-6, with 9 bases identical to TRBD1. With 6 bases clipped from V and 7 bases from J, the junction kept 4 bases outside the gene matches. Germline V gives CDR1 SGHAT, CDR2 FQNNGV. This CDR3 contains 14 residues. The DNA for the CDR3 is TGTGCCAGCAGGGGACAGGGCCCCAATTCACCCCTCCACTTT. It specifies CASRGQGPNSPLHF. The full variable domain, with the rest looked up from reference TRBV11-2 and TRBJ1-6, is EAGVAQSPRYKIIEKRQSVAFWCNPISGHATLYWYQQILGQGPKLLIQFQNNGVVDDSQLPKDRFSAERLKGVDSTLKIQPAKLEDSAVYLCASRGQGPNSPLHFGNGTRLTVT.

This chain connects TRBV19 to TRBJ1-2; the match to TRBD1 covers 7 bases. V dropped 9 bases and J dropped 4; count of bases not matched to a gene: 8. Germline loops: CDR1 LNHDA, CDR2 SQIVND (reference sequence). This CDR3 region has 13 residues. Written as DNA, the CDR3 is TGTGCCAGCTGGGACAGATTCCGCTATGGCTACACCTTC. This codes for CASWDRFRYGYTF.

This chain uses TRBV7-2 with TRBJ2-5, with 8 bases fitting TRBD2. Germline V lookup: CDR1 SGHTA, CDR2 FQGNSA. The V segment lost 2 bases and the J segment 4 bases; nucleotides outside the gene matches: 0. CDR3 length: 13 amino acids. The CDR3 protein is CASSLRGGETQYF. In DNA, the CDR3 is TGTGCCAGCAGCTTACGGGGGGGAGAGACCCAGTACTTC.

The rearrangement uses TRBV4-1 and TRBJ1-2, with 10 bases that match TRBD1. This CDR3 is 15 amino acids long. Germline V gene sequence: CDR1 MGHRA, CDR2 YSYEKL. V gave up 4 bases and J gave up 10 bases; unmatched junction bases: 12. For the CDR3, the DNA is TGCGCCAGCAGCCTAGGGACAGGGGAACTCACAATCTACACCTTC. Its protein is CASSLGTGELTIYTF.

This sequence joins TRBV4-1 and TRBJ1-1; a weak D match, TRBD1 (6 bases). CDR1 is MGHRA and CDR2 is YSYEKL in the germline V gene. The CDR3 has 13 amino acids. V dropped 3 bases and J dropped 3 bases, with 8 bases sitting between them. CDR3 amino acids: CASSQQGYTEAFF. DNA of the CDR3: TGCGCCAGCAGCCAGCAGGGGTACACTGAAGCTTTCTTT.

V gene TRBV14 combines with J gene TRBJ1-1; the D gene is possibly TRBD1 (5 bases). CDR1 is SGHDN and CDR2 is FVKESK in the germline V gene. Trimming stripped 3 bases from V and 12 bases from J, with 11 bases between. The CDR3 loop spans 11 amino acids. The CDR3 is CASSHNRQSFF. CDR3 sequence (DNA): TGTGCCAGCAGCCACAACCGACAGTCTTTCTTT.

CDR3 sequence reads: CASSLGPDSYQETQYF. The CDR3 DNA follows: TGTGCCAGCAGCCTGGGCCCTGATTCGTACCAAGAGACCCAGTACTTC. The chain couples TRBV5-5 to TRBJ2-5; no reliable D call. The CDR3 sequence is 16 residues long. Per germline, CDR1 SGHKS and CDR2 YYEKEE (reference sequence). V was pared by 4 bases and J by 0 bases, with 16 bases between.

This clone appeared a few times. This chain connects TRBV5-1 to TRBJ2-5; a possible D gene is TRBD2 (7 bases). CDR1 and CDR2 (germline): SGHRS, YFSETQ. Trimming took off 0 bases at V and 3 bases at J, with 12 bases between the two ends. The CDR3 contains 15 residues. CDR3 sequence: CASSLGPGGKETQYF. The CDR3 DNA reads as TGCGCCAGCAGCTTGGGGCCGGGGGGCAAAGAGACCCAGTACTTC.

This rearrangement joins TRBV2 to TRBJ2-5; 11 nucleotides line up with TRBD2. J was trimmed by 5 bases and V by 3 bases; bases with no gene match: 8. Germline values: CDR1 SNHLY, CDR2 FYNNEI. The CDR3 sequence is 16 residues long. CDR3 DNA sequence: TGTGCCAGCAGTGATGACCTAGCGGGAGGTAGCGAGACCCAGTACTTC. Its protein product is CASSDDLAGGSETQYF.

CDR3: CASSPTGDGAFF. CDR3 DNA sequence: TGTGCCAGCAGCCCCACGGGGGACGGAGCTTTCTTT. The V and J genes are TRBV27 and TRBJ1-1; possibly TRBD1 for D (5 bases). Germline assignment: CDR1 MNHEY and CDR2 SMNVEV (reference sequence). Trimming removed 6 bases from V and 10 bases from J, with 15 bases in between. CDR3 length equals 12 residues.

This clone was recorded a few times. This chain connects TRBV23-1 to TRBJ2-7; tentatively, D is TRBD1 (5 bases). TRBV23-1 is given ORF status, its function remaining uncertain. This CDR3 spans 10 amino acids. With 8 bases removed from V and 6 bases from J, the gap between germline ends came to 8 bases. In DNA form, the CDR3 reads TGCGCCAGCCAAAGGGGCGAGCAGTACTTC. Its protein product is CASQRGEQYF.